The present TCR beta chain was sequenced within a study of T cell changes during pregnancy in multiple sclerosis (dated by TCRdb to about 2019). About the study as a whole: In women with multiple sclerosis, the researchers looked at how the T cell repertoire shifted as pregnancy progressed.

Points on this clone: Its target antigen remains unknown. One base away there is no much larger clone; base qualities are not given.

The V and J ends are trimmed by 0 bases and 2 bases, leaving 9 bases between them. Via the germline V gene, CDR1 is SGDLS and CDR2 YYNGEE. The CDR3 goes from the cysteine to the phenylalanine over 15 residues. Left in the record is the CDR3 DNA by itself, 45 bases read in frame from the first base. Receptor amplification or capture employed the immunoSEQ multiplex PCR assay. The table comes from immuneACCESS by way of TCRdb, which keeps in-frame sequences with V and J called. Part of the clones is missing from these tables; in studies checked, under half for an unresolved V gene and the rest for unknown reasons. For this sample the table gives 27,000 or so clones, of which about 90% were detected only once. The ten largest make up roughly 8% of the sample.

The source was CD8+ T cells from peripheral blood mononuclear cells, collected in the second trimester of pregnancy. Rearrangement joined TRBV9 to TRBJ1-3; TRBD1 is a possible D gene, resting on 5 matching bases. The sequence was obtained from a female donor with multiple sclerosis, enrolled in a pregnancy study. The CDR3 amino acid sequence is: CASSVARGAGNTIYF. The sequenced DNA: TGTGCCAGCAGCGTAGCAAGGGGTGCTGGAAACACCATATATTTT.